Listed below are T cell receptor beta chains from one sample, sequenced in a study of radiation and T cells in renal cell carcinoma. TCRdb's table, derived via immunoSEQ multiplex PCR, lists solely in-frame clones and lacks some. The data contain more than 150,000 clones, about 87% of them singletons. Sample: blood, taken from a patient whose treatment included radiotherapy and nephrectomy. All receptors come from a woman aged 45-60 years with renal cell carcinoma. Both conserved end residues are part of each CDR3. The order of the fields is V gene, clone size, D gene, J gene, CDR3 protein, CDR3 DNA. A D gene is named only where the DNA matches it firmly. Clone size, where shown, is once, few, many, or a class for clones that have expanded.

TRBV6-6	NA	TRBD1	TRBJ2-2	CASSSQGGEIGELFF	TGTGCCAGCAGCTCACAGGGGGGTGAAATCGGGGAGCTGTTTTTT
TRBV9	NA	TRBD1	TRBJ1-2	CASSAKQGAMNYGYTF	TGTGCCAGCAGCGCAAAACAGGGGGCAATGAACTATGGCTACACCTTC
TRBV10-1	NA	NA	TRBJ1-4	CASSESGDNEKLFF	TGCGCCAGCAGTGAGTCCGGCGATAATGAAAAACTGTTTTTT
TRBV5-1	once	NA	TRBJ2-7	CASSTTVGEQYF	TGCGCCAGCAGCACGACAGTGGGGGAGCAGTACTTC
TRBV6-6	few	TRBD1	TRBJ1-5	CASTPRDSANQPQHF	TGTGCCAGCACGCCCCGGGACAGTGCAAATCAGCCCCAGCATTTT
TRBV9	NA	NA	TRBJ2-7	CASSTPDGYEQYF	TGTGCCAGCAGCACCCCGGACGGATACGAGCAGTACTTC
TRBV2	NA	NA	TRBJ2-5	CASSGTVTSQETQYF	TGTGCCAGCAGTGGGACCGTAACCTCCCAAGAGACCCAGTACTTC
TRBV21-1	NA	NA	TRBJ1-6	CASSRGDRGYSPLHF	TGTGCCAGCAGCAGAGGAGACAGGGGGTATTCACCCCTCCACTTT
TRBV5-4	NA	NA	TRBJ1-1	CASSLAGMGSRHTEAFF	TGTGCCAGCAGCTTGGCCGGGATGGGGTCCCGTCACACTGAAGCTTTCTTT
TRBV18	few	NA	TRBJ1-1	CASSQDGLYTEAFF	TGTGCCAGCTCACAGGACGGACTTTACACTGAAGCTTTCTTT
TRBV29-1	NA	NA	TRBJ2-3	CSVLSTDTQYF	TGCAGCGTCCTAAGTACAGATACGCAGTATTTT
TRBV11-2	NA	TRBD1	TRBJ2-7	CASSFDREYEQYF	TGTGCCAGCAGCTTTGACAGGGAATACGAGCAGTACTTC
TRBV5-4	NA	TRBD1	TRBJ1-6	CASSSDRDRESSPLHF	TGTGCCAGCAGCAGTGACAGGGACCGCGAATCTTCACCCCTCCACTTT
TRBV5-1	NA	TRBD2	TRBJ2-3	CASQPRLAGPDTQYF	TGCGCCAGCCAACCAAGACTAGCGGGGCCAGATACGCAGTATTTT
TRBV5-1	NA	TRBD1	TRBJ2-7	CASSPTYDRGEQYF	TGCGCCAGCAGCCCAACTTATGACAGGGGCGAGCAGTACTTC
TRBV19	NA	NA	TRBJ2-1	CASSFSSYNEQFF	TGTGCCAGTTCATTTAGCTCCTACAATGAGCAGTTCTTC
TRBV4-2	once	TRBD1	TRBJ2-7	CASSPRGTGGYEQYF	TGTGCCAGCAGCCCTAGAGGGACAGGGGGCTACGAGCAGTACTTC
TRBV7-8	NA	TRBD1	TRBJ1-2	CASSEDRGLRYGYTF	TGTGCCAGCAGCGAAGACAGGGGGCTGCGCTATGGCTACACCTTC
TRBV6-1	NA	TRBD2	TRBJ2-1	CASMRESYNEQFF	TGTGCCAGCATGCGGGAGTCCTACAATGAGCAGTTCTTC
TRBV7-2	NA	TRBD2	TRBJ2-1	CASSLTSGESEQFF	TGTGCCAGCAGCTTAACTAGCGGGGAAAGTGAGCAGTTCTTC
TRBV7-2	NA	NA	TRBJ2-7	CASSLGDEQYF	TGTGCCAGCAGCTTAGGAGACGAGCAGTACTTC
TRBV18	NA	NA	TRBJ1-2	CASSPPIRAGGYTF	TGTGCCAGCTCACCACCAATCCGGGCTGGGGGCTACACCTTC